The 2 T cell receptor beta chains below were found in one sample sequenced in a study of T cells after yellow fever vaccination (dated by TCRdb to between 2019 and 2020). The treatment or condition label, as the study defines it: live attenuated yellow fever vaccine strain. The protocol used for the library was 5' RACE. The listed sequencing device is Illumina NovaSeq 6000. TCRdb's own reprocessing of the public reads used fastp at Q25 and MiXCR and kept productive beta chains. Each record represents a unique CDR3 protein, reported with the most common genes and DNA among its rows. This sample holds 100,000 to 150,000 distinct CDR3 sequences; more than 7.5% were observed only once. Clones ranked in the top ten supply about two fifths of the sample. Sample: CD8+ T cells sorted from PBMCs, taken on the day of the yellow fever booster vaccination. The receptors originated from a man aged 18-30 years who received the YFV17D yellow fever vaccine.

The chain has TRBV27 and TRBJ2-7; D gene unclear. Germline-derived CDR1 and CDR2 are MNHEY and SMNVEV (reference sequence). V lost 5 bases and J 4 bases, leaving 9 bases between the germline ends. There are 12 residues in the CDR3. The CDR3 nucleotides read TGTGCCAGCAGTCCGGACCTATACGAGCAGTACTTC. It specifies CASSPDLYEQYF.

The V gene is TRBV5-5, the J gene TRBJ2-1; D gene ambiguous. This CDR3 region has 15 residues. Trimming took off 1 base at V and 8 bases at J, with 16 bases between the two ends. Germline-derived CDR1 and CDR2 are SGHKS and YYEKEE (reference sequence). The CDR3 nucleotides read TGTGCCAGCAGCTTGACCGCGTTAGGACGGCATGAGCAGTTCTTC. Residues: CASSLTALGRHEQFF.